This T cell receptor (beta chain) was retrieved from a study of cytomegalovirus exposure and HLA in healthy donors. Study conclusions and caveats: The study found most TCR sequences rare, yet found some public TCRs in many donors. Cytomegalovirus status was reportedly diagnosed by the classifier with high specificity and sensitivity.

The ends were cut back, 6 bases at V and 0 bases at J, with 12 bases in the middle. The CDR3 spans 15 residues. Per germline, CDR1 MDHEN and CDR2 SYDVKM. Details on this clone: Its antigen is unidentified.

Assay used: immunoSEQ multiplex PCR; TCRdb lists only in-frame clones, some missing. Of 100,000 to 150,000 clones listed, roughly 89% were seen once; the top ten hold 3% to 3.5%. The donors were members of the roughly 120-subject validation cohort (separate from the approximately 670-subject first cohort). The source is a man aged 30 to 39 in good health and CMV-seronegative. Sequencing was carried out using PBMCs. V and J are TRBV28 and TRBJ1-3; D uncertain. The CDR3 sequence: CASRSTVSSGNTIYF. The DNA for the CDR3 is TGTGCCAGCAGATCAACAGTGAGCTCTGGAAACACCATATATTTT.